This T cell receptor (beta chain) was obtained from a study of T cell responses to AZD1222 COVID-19 vaccine. Study context: Some second doses came at about 4 weeks and others at about 12 weeks; these were pooled. The study's findings and limits: White British ancestry dominated among donors, who included more females, and clonal diversity was possibly underestimated. Spike-specific TCR breadth rose after two AZD1222 doses, and depth rose as well. Nearly half of the spike-specific TCRs reportedly recognize variant regions that carry no mutations.

The V gene end was trimmed by 2 bases and the J gene end by 6 bases; junction bases not matched to a gene: 6. Germline V gives CDR1 SGHVS, CDR2 FNYEAQ. The CDR3 contains 16 residues. As for this clone: The antigen is not known.

Data came from immunoSEQ multiplex PCR; TCRdb stores just in-frame clones and leaves some out. The sample records 170,000 or so clones, approximately 90% being singletons. This chain joins TRBV7-6 and TRBJ2-2; 10 bases align to TRBD1. The receptor was isolated from an adult in good health. Material: peripheral blood, obtained on day 0 of AZD1222 vaccination. Here the CDR3 reads CASSLPKTGGPGELFF. CDR3 in DNA: TGTGCCAGCAGCTTACCCAAGACAGGGGGCCCCGGGGAGCTGTTTTTT.